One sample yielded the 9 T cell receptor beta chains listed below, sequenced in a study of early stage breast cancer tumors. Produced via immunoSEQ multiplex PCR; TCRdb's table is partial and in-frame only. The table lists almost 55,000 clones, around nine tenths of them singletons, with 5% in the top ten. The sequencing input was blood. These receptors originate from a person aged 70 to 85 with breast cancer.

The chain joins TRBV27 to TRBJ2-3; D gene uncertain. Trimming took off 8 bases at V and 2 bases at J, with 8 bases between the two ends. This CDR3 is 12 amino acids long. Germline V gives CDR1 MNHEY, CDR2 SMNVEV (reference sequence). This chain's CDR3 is CASGDLTDTQYF. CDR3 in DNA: TGTGCCAGCGGAGACCTCACAGATACGCAGTATTTT.

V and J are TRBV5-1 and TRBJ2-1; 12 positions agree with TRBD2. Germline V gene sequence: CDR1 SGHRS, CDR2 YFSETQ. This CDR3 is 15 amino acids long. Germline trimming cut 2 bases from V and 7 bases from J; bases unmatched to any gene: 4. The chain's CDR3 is CASSFGLAGLNEQFF. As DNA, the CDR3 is TGCGCCAGCAGCTTCGGACTAGCGGGGTTAAATGAGCAGTTCTTC.

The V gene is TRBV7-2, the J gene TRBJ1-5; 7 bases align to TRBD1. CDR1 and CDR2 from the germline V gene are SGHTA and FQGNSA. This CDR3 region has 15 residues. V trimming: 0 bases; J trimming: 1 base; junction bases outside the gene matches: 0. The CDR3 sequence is CASSLARGSNQPQHF. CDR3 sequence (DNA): TGTGCCAGCAGCTTAGCCAGGGGGAGCAATCAGCCCCAGCATTTT.

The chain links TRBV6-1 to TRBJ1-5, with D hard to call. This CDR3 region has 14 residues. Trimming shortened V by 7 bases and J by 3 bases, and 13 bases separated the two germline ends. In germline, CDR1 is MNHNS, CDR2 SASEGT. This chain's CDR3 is CASTRGSFNQPQHF. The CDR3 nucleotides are TGTGCCAGCACCCGAGGGAGTTTCAATCAGCCCCAGCATTTT.

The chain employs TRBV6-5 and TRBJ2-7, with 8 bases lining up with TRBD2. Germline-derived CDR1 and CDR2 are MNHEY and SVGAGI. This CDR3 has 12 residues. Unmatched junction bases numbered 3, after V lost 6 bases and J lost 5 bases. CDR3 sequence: CASSSGGDEQYF. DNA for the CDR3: TGTGCCAGCAGCTCCGGGGGGGACGAGCAGTACTTC.

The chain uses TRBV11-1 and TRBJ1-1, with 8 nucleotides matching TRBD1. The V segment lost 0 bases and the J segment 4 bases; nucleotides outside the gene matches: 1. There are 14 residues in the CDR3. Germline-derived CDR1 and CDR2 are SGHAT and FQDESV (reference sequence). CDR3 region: CASSLATGGTEAFF. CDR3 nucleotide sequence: TGTGCCAGCAGCTTAGCTACAGGGGGCACTGAAGCTTTCTTT.

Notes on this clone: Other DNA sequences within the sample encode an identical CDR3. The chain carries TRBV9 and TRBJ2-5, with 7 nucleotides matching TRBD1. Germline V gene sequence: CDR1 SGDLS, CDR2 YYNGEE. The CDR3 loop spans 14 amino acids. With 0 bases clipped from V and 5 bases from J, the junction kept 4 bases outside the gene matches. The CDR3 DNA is TGTGCCAGCAGCGTAGGAGGGGGCCGCGAGACCCAGTACTTC. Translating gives CASSVGGGRETQYF.

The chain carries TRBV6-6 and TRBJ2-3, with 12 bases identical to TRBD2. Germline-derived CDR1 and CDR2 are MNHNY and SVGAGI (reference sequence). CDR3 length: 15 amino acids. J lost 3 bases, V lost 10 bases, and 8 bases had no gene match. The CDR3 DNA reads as TGTGCCACCACTCAGACTAGCGGGGGAACAGATACGCAGTATTTT. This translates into CATTQTSGGTDTQYF.

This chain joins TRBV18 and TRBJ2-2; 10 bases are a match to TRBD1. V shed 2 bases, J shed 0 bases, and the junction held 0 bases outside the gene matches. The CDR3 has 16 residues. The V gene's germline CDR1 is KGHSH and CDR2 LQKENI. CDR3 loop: CASSPGTGANTGELFF. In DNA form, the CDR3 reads TGTGCCAGCTCACCAGGGACAGGGGCGAACACCGGGGAGCTGTTTTTT.